This TCR beta chain appears in the sequencing data of a study of cytomegalovirus exposure and HLA in healthy donors. The germline CDR1 and CDR2 sequences are KGHSH and LQKENI. V lost 4 bases and J lost 1; bases outside the gene matches: 1. The CDR3 is made up of 13 amino acids. Points on this clone: The same CDR3 can be traced to other DNA sequences in this sample.

PCR was performed using 60 Vbeta and 13 Jbeta primers. Sequencing was performed with immunoSEQ multiplex PCR; in TCRdb, only in-frame clones are kept and a portion is missing. Of 200,000 or so clones listed, approximately 78% are singletons. The genes are TRBV18 and TRBJ2-7; TRBD1 aligns across 7 bases. Material: PBMCs. This clonotype was obtained from a woman aged 45-65 years in good health and CMV-seropositive. This CDR3 reads CASSLGQSYEQYF. The CDR3 nucleotides are TGTGCCAGCTCACTGGGACAGTCCTACGAGCAGTACTTC.